The clone carrying this T cell receptor (beta chain) has more than one count but fewer than ten. Its target is unknown. The sample originates from a study of glioma-infiltrating T cells. Overall study results and limits: Tissue-blood divergence was below expectation in non-neoplastic patients, above in gliomas.

Amplification of TCR alpha and beta CDR3 regions from RNA used iRepertoire nested multiplex PCR. TCRdb re-called the multiplex PCR reads through MiXCR, storing one row per CDR3 protein. The sample lists about 110,000 distinct CDR3 sequences, about 25% occurring once. The CDR3 length is 15 residues. The J segment lost 3 bases and the V segment lost 7 bases, leaving 9 bases of the junction unmatched. The rearrangement joins TRBV12-3 or TRBV12-4 to TRBJ1-1; TRBD1 matches at 9 bases. This clonotype was sampled from a human donor with low-grade glioma or glioblastoma, undergoing nonglioma brain surgery, or in good health (not recorded which). The source material was glioma tissue, nonneoplastic brain tissue, or PBMCs (not recorded which). CDR3 in amino acids: CASIIGDRADTEAFF. DNA for the CDR3: TGTGCCAGCATCATAGGGGACAGGGCGGACACTGAAGCTTTCTTT.